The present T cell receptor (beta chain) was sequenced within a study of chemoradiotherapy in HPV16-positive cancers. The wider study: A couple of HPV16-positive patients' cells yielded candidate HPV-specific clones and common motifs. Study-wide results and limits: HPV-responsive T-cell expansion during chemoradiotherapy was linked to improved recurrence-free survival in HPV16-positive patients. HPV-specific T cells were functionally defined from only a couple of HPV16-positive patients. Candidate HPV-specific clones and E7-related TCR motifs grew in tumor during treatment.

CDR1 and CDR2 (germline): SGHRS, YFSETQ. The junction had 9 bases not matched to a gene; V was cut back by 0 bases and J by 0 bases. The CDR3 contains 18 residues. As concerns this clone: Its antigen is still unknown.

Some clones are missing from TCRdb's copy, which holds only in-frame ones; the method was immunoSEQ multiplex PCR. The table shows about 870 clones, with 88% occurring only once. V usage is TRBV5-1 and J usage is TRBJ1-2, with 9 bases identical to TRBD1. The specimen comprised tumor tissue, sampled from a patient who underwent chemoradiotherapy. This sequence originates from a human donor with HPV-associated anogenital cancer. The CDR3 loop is CASSLGQRGQGPNYGYTF. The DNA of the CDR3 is TGCGCCAGCAGCTTGGGTCAGCGCGGACAGGGGCCTAACTATGGCTACACCTTC.